The following is a T cell receptor (beta chain) sequence with its context. Source study methods: Reference gene primers were amplified, and this amplification served to estimate nucleated cell counts. Some clones are missing from TCRdb's copy, which holds only in-frame ones; the method was immunoSEQ multiplex PCR. V and J calls and clone size are copied from that table; D and trimming were computed from the DNA. The sample yields approximately 170,000 clones, around 85% seen once. The sample originates from a study of blood T cell repertoires in COVID-19. About the research overall: T cells, B-cell-depleted T cells, or PBMCs supplied cDNA or gDNA.

With 6 bases clipped from V and 4 bases from J, the junction kept 11 bases outside the gene matches. The CDR3 totals 15 residues. Per germline, CDR1 LGHNT and CDR2 FRNRAP. The genes are TRBV12-5 and TRBJ1-2; TRBD1 matches 7 bases. The sample consisted of peripheral blood. This TCR came from a man aged 45 to 65 with active or convalescent COVID-19. CDR3: CASGPTGSGIYGYTF. As DNA, the CDR3 is TGTGCTAGTGGACCGACAGGGAGCGGAATCTATGGCTACACCTTC.